This T cell receptor beta chain was retrieved from a study of CD8 T cells in Susac syndrome (dated by TCRdb to between 2017 and 2020). About the full investigation: The study used repertoire sequencing to test whether antigen drove CD8+ T cell activation and differentiation in Susac syndrome.

RNA was extracted using the RNeasy kit, and roughly 0.5 to 1 ug of the RNA was reverse transcribed with random hexamers. TCR beta CDR3 regions were amplified with the immunoSEQ multiplex PCR assay covering 54 Vbeta and 13 Jbeta segments. Bias from PCR amplification was corrected by using a synthetic template baseline for primer optimization and for computational correction. The source study handled its data this way. Reads were annotated to V, D and J genes according to IMGT and were analyzed with immunoSEQ Analyzer, with only productive sequences retained. Clonality was calculated as one minus the Shannon entropy normalized by log2 of the number of productive unique sequences. For each patient and control, public and private clones were evaluated among the 100 most prevalent clones. Susac-specific clones were defined as absent from healthy and MS cohorts, about 1,100 published viral clones and other ImmuneACCESS disease sequences. TCRdb applied fastp at Q25 and MiXCR to the public reads, then kept only in-frame beta chains. Under each unique CDR3 protein, matching rows form one entry showing the most common genes and DNA. TCRdb, not the original authors, processed these V and J calls. Within this sample are about 200,000 distinct CDR3 sequences, with 95% of them counted one time only. The ten most abundant clones make up around 0.093% of the sample.

With regard to this clonotype: Its specific antigen is unknown. Per-base qualities were not stored, and no clone one base away is much larger.

Peripheral blood CD8+ and CD4+ T cells from healthy donors, Susac syndrome patients and multiple sclerosis patients were profiled using high-throughput TCR beta sequencing. The healthy donors served as controls matched for age and sex. Bulk CD8+ and CD4+ T cells were purified magnetically by negative isolation, whereas CD8+ TEMRA cells were enriched by FACS. Blood was drawn into EDTA tubes, processed within 24 hours, and PBMCs were isolated by density gradient centrifugation. PBMCs intended for TCR sequencing were cryopreserved in liquid nitrogen and were subsequently thawed in a 37 degrees C water bath. Purity of sorted or isolated CD4+, CD8+ and CD8+ TEMRA cells was at least 90%. The junction shows trimming of 5 bases on V and 3 bases on J, and the gene matches do not reach 2 bases of it. The CDR3 runs 15 amino acids, cysteine and phenylalanine included. Of the read, only the CDR3 DNA is kept; its 45 bases are in frame from base 1. In the germline V gene (reference sequence), CDR1 corresponds to SGHAT and CDR2 to FQDESV.

The research as a whole found: The study acknowledged that relatively few individuals were included in the TCR sequencing and HLA analysis.

This TCR came from a human donor in good health. The chain joins TRBV11-1 to TRBJ2-5; the junction holds 14 bases that match TRBD2. Sequencing input: CD4+ T cells from PBMCs. The DNA sequence is given as TGTGCCAGCAGCGAGGGACTAGCGGGAGAAGAGACCCAGTACTTC. Translated, this is CASSEGLAGEETQYF.